This TCR beta chain originates from a study of T-cell memory formation after mild COVID-19. Points from the study as a whole: Clonal second-wave expansions that peaked on day 37 had unconfirmed SARS-CoV-2 specificity. Clones contracting day 15 to 85 were balanced CD4/CD8; later expanders leaned CD4+. Contracting CD4+ clones lay largely in CM and EM, with CD8+ ones residing in EMRA.

Constant-segment primers were used for 5'RACE, and the resulting TCR alpha and TCR beta cDNA libraries carried sample barcodes and UMIs. Using its own MiXCR run on the 5' RACE reads, TCRdb lists one record per CDR3 protein. The repertoire holds approximately 170,000 distinct CDR3 sequences, with 10% to 15% as singletons. Germline V gene data show CDR1 as SGHDT and CDR2 as YYEEEE. Trimming shortened V by 0 bases and J by 9 bases, and 10 bases separated the two germline ends. The CDR3 is made up of 14 amino acids. This clonotype was seen only a few times. The antigen remains undetermined. Specimen: PBMCs or a T cell subset sorted from them (not recorded which). The source of this sequence is a man younger than 30 who had mild COVID-19 (a few samples of this study predate the infection). Cell type and time point are not known. V usage is TRBV5-6 and J usage is TRBJ1-6, with D possibly TRBD1 on 5 matching bases. The CDR3 DNA is TGTGCCAGCAGCTTGGATGGGGGACTTTCACCCCTCCACTTT. Translated, it gives CASSLDGGLSPLHF.